Below are 32 T cell receptor beta chains sequenced from a single sample in a study of T-cell reconstitution after alpha-beta-depleted transplantation in children. As it was prepared, the TCRbeta library received unique molecular identifiers. MiXCR, run by TCRdb on the PCR reads, gives a single entry per CDR3 protein. This table has around 680,000 distinct CDR3 sequences, approximately 17% appearing once. Sequencing was performed on PBMCs from the stem cell graft donor, taken from the stem cell graft. Source of these receptors: a human donor who donated a stem cell graft to a child with acute myeloid leukemia.

This clonotype was seen at least ten times. The chain combines TRBV5-1 with TRBJ2-7; D uncertain. The germline gives CDR1 SGHRS, CDR2 YFSETQ. The CDR3 runs to 13 residues. V lost 0 bases and J 3 bases, leaving 7 bases between the germline ends. The CDR3 loop reads CASSLDGHYEQYF. CDR3 DNA sequence: TGCGCCAGCAGCTTGGACGGGCACTACGAGCAGTACTTC. Together with reference TRBV5-1 and TRBJ2-7, the CDR3 gives the full variable domain: KAGVTQTPRYLIKTRGQQVTLSCSPISGHRSVSWYQQTPGQGLQFLFEYFSETQRNKGNFPGRFSGRQFSNSRSEMNVSTLELGDSALYLCASSLDGHYEQYFGPGTRLTVT.

This clonotype was recorded a few times. J is TRBJ1-5 and V is TRBV18, with 8 bases that match TRBD1. This CDR3 spans 17 amino acids. CDR1 KGHSH and CDR2 LQKENI come from the germline V gene. Germline trimming cut 6 bases from V and 3 bases from J; bases unmatched to any gene: 13. This CDR3 reads CASSKVDRGGNNQPQHF. In DNA form, the CDR3 reads TGTGCCAGCTCGAAAGTCGACAGGGGAGGGAACAATCAGCCCCAGCATTTT. The full variable domain, completed using reference TRBV18 and TRBJ1-5, is NAGVMQNPRHLVRRRGQEARLRCSPMKGHSHVYWYRQLPEEGLKFMVYLQKENIIDESGMPKERFSAEFPKEGPSILRIQQVVRGDSAAYFCASSKVDRGGNNQPQHFGDGTRLSIL.

This clonotype appeared a few times. The chain uses TRBV4-2 and TRBJ2-7; 7 positions agree with TRBD2. CDR1 and CDR2 (germline): LGHNA, YNFKEQ. V lost 1 base to trimming and J lost 1 base; unmatched junction nucleotides: 4. CDR3 size: 15 residues. The DNA for the CDR3 is TGTGCCAGCAGCCAAGTGAGTAGCGGGTCCTACGAGCAGTACGTC. It encodes CASSQVSSGSYEQYV.

The chain carries TRBV12-3 or TRBV12-4 and TRBJ2-7; TRBD1 matches 8 bases. The ends lost 1 base at V and 4 bases at J; junction bases unmatched: 9. The CDR3 runs 16 residues. DNA for the CDR3: TGTGCCAGCAGTTTAGGCGGGCTCAGGGGGCTTTACGAGCAGTACTTC. Protein product: CASSLGGLRGLYEQYF.

This clonotype was recorded a few times. This rearrangement joins TRBV12-3 or TRBV12-4 to TRBJ1-5; D call uncertain. The V gene lost 2 bases and the J gene lost 3 bases, with 17 bases spanning the gap. This CDR3 is 17 amino acids long. The CDR3 loop reads CASSLLTGEGYNQPQHF. CDR3 sequence (DNA): TGTGCCAGCAGTTTACTAACGGGAGAGGGTTACAATCAGCCCCAGCATTTT.

This clonotype was recorded many times. This rearrangement joins TRBV5-1 to TRBJ2-1; a weak D match, TRBD1 (5 bases). Trimming removed 4 bases at V and 5 bases at J, with 22 bases between. CDR3 length: 17 amino acids. Germline V gives CDR1 SGHRS, CDR2 YFSETQ. The CDR3 bases are TGCGCCAGCAGCATCGGCAGGACGCCCCAGGACAACAATGAGCAGTTCTTC. Translated: CASSIGRTPQDNNEQFF.

This clonotype was counted ten times or more. The chain carries TRBV29-1 and TRBJ2-1, with D possibly matching TRBD1 (6 bases). The CDR3 has 13 residues. Between the trimmed V and J ends, which lost 5 bases and 10 bases, there was a span of 18 bases. In germline, CDR1 is SQVTM, CDR2 ANQGSEA. In DNA, the CDR3 is TGCAGCGTTCGACCGGCGACAGGAAGCGAGCAGTTCTTC. Its translation is CSVRPATGSEQFF.

Note on this clonotype: It may be a read error: a sequence one base away is much more abundant. The rearrangement links TRBV4-2 to TRBJ2-5; D is perhaps TRBD1 (5 bases). Germline V gives CDR1 LGHNA, CDR2 YNFKEQ. The CDR3 loop spans 15 amino acids. CDR3 DNA: TGTGCCAGCAGCGAAGATGGGGCAGCGCAAGAGACCCAGTACTTC. Translated: CASSEDGAAQETQYF.

This clonotype appeared many times. V usage is TRBV4-3 and J usage is TRBJ1-5; no clear D. Germline V gives CDR1 LGHNA, CDR2 YSLEER. Trimming removed 0 bases from V and 3 bases from J, with 15 bases in between. This CDR3 is built from 17 residues. The CDR3 nucleotides are TGCGCCAGCAGCCAAGATTTGGAGGGAATTACCAATCAGCCCCAGCATTTT. This translates into CASSQDLEGITNQPQHF.

This clonotype was counted between two and nine times. The chain recombines TRBV11-2 with TRBJ1-3, with TRBD1 identical over 7 bases. CDR3 size: 18 residues. The trim removed 5 bases at V and 3 bases at J, leaving 16 bases unmatched. Germline lookup yields CDR1 SGHAT and CDR2 FQNNGV. The CDR3 region has the DNA TGTGCCAGCAGCCTTCAACTCGCGGCCGGGACAGTTGGAAACACCATATATTTT. This sequence encodes CASSLQLAAGTVGNTIYF. The complete variable domain, with remaining parts taken from reference TRBV11-2 and TRBJ1-3, reads EAGVAQSPRYKIIEKRQSVAFWCNPISGHATLYWYQQILGQGPKLLIQFQNNGVVDDSQLPKDRFSAERLKGVDSTLKIQPAKLEDSAVYLCASSLQLAAGTVGNTIYFGEGSWLTVV.

The sample holds a few counts of this clonotype. V and J are TRBV5-5 and TRBJ2-2; D may be TRBD1 (5 bases). The CDR3 consists of 15 residues. The V and J ends lost 2 bases and 4 bases respectively, with 12 bases between them. Germline V gene sequence: CDR1 SGHKS, CDR2 YYEKEE (reference sequence). The chain's CDR3 is CASSFAGLSTGELFF. The CDR3 DNA reads TGTGCCAGCAGCTTTGCAGGGTTGAGCACCGGGGAGCTGTTTTTT.

This clonotype was found many times. The V call is TRBV29-1, the J call TRBJ1-1, with unresolved D. V dropped 6 bases and J dropped 1 base, with 15 bases sitting between them. Looked up from germline, CDR1 is SQVTM and CDR2 is ANQGSEA. This CDR3 contains 14 residues. The CDR3 protein is CSVGPVGQNTEAFF. CDR3 DNA sequence: TGCAGCGTCGGCCCCGTTGGGCAGAACACTGAAGCTTTCTTT.

J is TRBJ1-1 and V is TRBV24-1, with unresolved D. Germline V CDR1 and CDR2: KGHDR, SFDVKD. This CDR3 is built from 11 residues. Trimming removed 9 bases at V and 5 bases at J, with 9 bases between. CDR3 amino acids: CATSTNTEAFF. For the CDR3, the DNA is TGTGCCACCTCAACGAATACTGAAGCTTTCTTT.

V usage is TRBV7-6 and J usage is TRBJ1-1; D is possibly TRBD1 (6 bases). Germline CDR1 and CDR2: SGHVS and FNYEAQ. V lost 5 bases to trimming and J lost 0 bases, with 16 bases between them. CDR3 length equals 16 residues. CDR3 protein: CASSRRGGLMNTEAFF. The CDR3 DNA reads as TGTGCCAGCAGCCGGAGGGGGGGGCTCATGAACACTGAAGCTTTCTTT.

This clonotype was seen repeatedly, ten times or more. This chain uses TRBV20-1 with TRBJ2-1; 8 bases map to TRBD1. The germline V gene encodes CDR1 DFQATT and CDR2 SNEGSKA (reference sequence). CDR3 length equals 15 residues. V was clipped by 5 bases and J by 8 bases; unmatched bases: 14. The CDR3 coding sequence is TGCAGTGCTTCCCCGGCAGGGGGCGGAGTCGATGAGCAGTTCTTC. Its protein is CSASPAGGGVDEQFF.

Comment on this clonotype: A much bigger clone sits one base away, suggesting this may be a read error. J is TRBJ2-1 and V is TRBV29-1; D not resolved. The CDR3 covers 14 residues. The germline gives CDR1 SQVTM, CDR2 ANQGSEA. The V end was cut by 5 bases, the J end by 0 bases, with 11 bases between. CDR3 DNA sequence: TGCAGCGTTCAGAGAGTGGACTCCTACAATGAGCAGTTCTTC. It encodes CSVQRVDSYNEQFF.

This clonotype appeared many times. This chain joins TRBV7-6 and TRBJ2-7; D may be TRBD2 (6 bases). CDR3 size: 14 residues. V was trimmed by 4 bases and J by 1 base, leaving 11 bases between them. Germline lookup yields CDR1 SGHVS and CDR2 FNYEAQ. CDR3 sequence reads: CASSSQAGSYEQYF. The CDR3 DNA sequence: TGTGCCAGCAGCTCCCAGGCGGGGTCCTACGAGCAGTACTTC. Full variable domain (missing parts from reference TRBV7-6 and TRBJ2-7): GAGVSQSPRYKVTKRGQDVALRCDPISGHVSLYWYRQALGQGPEFLTYFNYEAQQDKSGLPNDRFSAERPEGSISTLTIQRTEQRDSAMYRCASSSQAGSYEQYFGPGTRLTVT.

The sample holds a few counts of this clonotype. The V and J genes are TRBV4-2 and TRBJ2-3; 10 bases match TRBD2. CDR1 is LGHNA and CDR2 is YNFKEQ in the germline V gene. The junction had 10 bases not matched to a gene; V was cut back by 0 bases and J by 13 bases. The CDR3 contains 15 residues. The CDR3 sequence is CASSQDLGLAKLEYF. CDR3 bases: TGTGCCAGCAGCCAAGATCTGGGACTAGCGAAGTTGGAGTATTTT.

The chain is built from TRBV9 and TRBJ2-5; D may match TRBD1 or TRBD2 (5 bases each). CDR1 is SGDLS, CDR2 YYNGEE, per germline. Deletions cut 0 bases from V and 1 base from J, with 10 bases between. The CDR3 runs to 15 residues. The CDR3 protein is CASSVVGGAQETQYF. Written as DNA, the CDR3 is TGTGCCAGCAGCGTAGTTGGGGGTGCCCAAGAGACCCAGTACTTC.

The rearrangement joins TRBV5-1 to TRBJ2-1, with 7 bases aligning to TRBD1. The V gene end was trimmed by 4 bases and the J gene end by 4 bases; junction bases not matched to a gene: 11. The CDR3 consists of 16 residues. Germline V gene sequence: CDR1 SGHRS, CDR2 YFSETQ. Here the CDR3 reads CASSVRPGTAYNEQFF. The CDR3 nucleotides read TGCGCCAGCAGCGTGAGACCCGGGACAGCTTACAATGAGCAGTTCTTC.

The rearrangement joins TRBV12-3 or TRBV12-4 to TRBJ2-5, with D possibly being TRBD1 (6 bases). This CDR3 contains 19 residues. The V gene lost 5 bases and the J gene lost 4 bases, with 29 bases spanning the gap. CDR3 sequence reads: CASSPDGTARGGSRETQYF. CDR3 coding DNA: TGTGCCAGCAGTCCAGACGGGACGGCTCGAGGGGGTTCGCGAGAGACCCAGTACTTC.

This clonotype showed up many times. V is TRBV5-5 and J is TRBJ2-2, with D perhaps matching TRBD1 or TRBD2 (6 bases each). The V and J ends lost 3 bases and 2 bases respectively, with 14 bases between them. The CDR3 length is 16 residues. Germline V gene sequence: CDR1 SGHKS, CDR2 YYEKEE (reference sequence). In nucleotides, the CDR3 is TGTGCCAGCAGCTCTGGGGGGCAGATCAACACCGGGGAGCTGTTTTTT. It is translated as CASSSGGQINTGELFF.

This clonotype was seen ten or more times. The gene calls are TRBV20-1 and TRBJ2-5, with D possibly TRBD2 on 5 matching bases. Between the trimmed V and J ends, which lost 4 bases and 2 bases, there was a span of 8 bases. Germline V lookup: CDR1 DFQATT, CDR2 SNEGSKA (reference sequence). This CDR3 is built from 12 residues. This CDR3 is CSANREQETQYF. The CDR3 DNA reads as TGCAGTGCTAACCGGGAACAAGAGACCCAGTACTTC.

This clonotype showed up many times. The chain links TRBV20-1 to TRBJ2-1; TRBD1 aligns across 7 bases. The CDR3 extends over 14 amino acids. The ends lost 6 bases at V and 0 bases at J; junction bases unmatched: 5. The germline CDR1 and CDR2 sequences are DFQATT and SNEGSKA (reference sequence). In nucleotides, the CDR3 is TGCAGTGCGCGCGCAGGGGGCTCCTACAATGAGCAGTTCTTC. This gives the protein CSARAGGSYNEQFF.

This clonotype was found many times. The CDR3: CASRRGSGDTQYF. DNA of the CDR3: TGTGCCAGCAGAAGGGGATCGGGAGATACGCAGTATTTT. This chain joins TRBV6-1 and TRBJ2-3; weak D call: TRBD1 (5 bases). The germline CDR1 and CDR2 sequences are MNHNS and SASEGT. Deletions cut 6 bases from V and 5 bases from J, with 12 bases between. The CDR3 loop spans 13 amino acids.

This clonotype was seen a few times. This rearrangement joins TRBV29-1 to TRBJ1-1; D perhaps matches TRBD1 (5 bases). Trimming stripped 6 bases from V and 1 base from J, with 15 bases between. The germline V gene encodes CDR1 SQVTM and CDR2 ANQGSEA. The CDR3 has 14 amino acids. This CDR3 reads CSVTGLSSNTEAFF. DNA of the CDR3: TGCAGCGTCACGGGACTCTCCTCGAACACTGAAGCTTTCTTT.

The genes are TRBV7-9 and TRBJ2-2; TRBD2 agrees at 12 bases. V was pared by 1 base and J by 3 bases, with 0 bases of the junction left unmatched. The CDR3 consists of 16 residues. The V gene's germline CDR1 is SEHNR and CDR2 FQNEAQ (reference sequence). CDR3 nucleotides: TGTGCCAGCAGCTTAGGACTAGCGGGGGACACCGGGGAGCTGTTTTTT. This sequence encodes CASSLGLAGDTGELFF.

This clonotype was counted ten times or more. CDR3 amino acids: CASSVLDSSSYNEQFF. The CDR3 nucleotides read TGCGCCAGCAGCGTTTTGGACAGTAGCTCCTACAATGAGCAGTTCTTC. The V gene is TRBV5-1, the J gene TRBJ2-1; TRBD1 is a possible D gene (6 bases). Trimming cost V 4 bases and J 0 bases, with 14 bases left between them. Germline V CDR1 and CDR2: SGHRS, YFSETQ. The CDR3 is 16 amino acids.

This clonotype was picked up a small number of times. The chain carries TRBV29-1 and TRBJ2-2; D remains ambiguous. Trimming shortened V by 7 bases and J by 3 bases, and 15 bases separated the two germline ends. CDR3 size: 14 residues. Germline CDR1 SQVTM, CDR2 ANQGSEA. CDR3 sequence (DNA): TGCAGCGGGGCGGAAACGGGTGACACCGGGGAGCTGTTTTTT. Translating gives CSGAETGDTGELFF.

This clonotype came up many times. The rearrangement uses TRBV20-1 and TRBJ1-1; D is ambiguous. CDR3 length: 12 amino acids. The germline gives CDR1 DFQATT, CDR2 SNEGSKA (reference sequence). V was trimmed by 1 base and J by 0 bases, leaving 3 bases between them. The CDR3 sequence is CSARAMNTEAFF. CDR3 nucleotides: TGCAGTGCTAGAGCCATGAACACTGAAGCTTTCTTT.

This clonotype was counted ten times or more. The chain joins TRBV20-1 to TRBJ1-1, with a tentative D call TRBD1 (5 bases). The CDR3 extends over 16 amino acids. V lost 3 bases and J lost 3, with 20 bases in between. Germline CDR1 DFQATT, CDR2 SNEGSKA (reference sequence). The CDR3: CSARFGREIGDTEAFF. The CDR3 DNA sequence: TGCAGTGCTAGGTTCGGGCGGGAAATAGGGGACACTGAAGCTTTCTTT.

Comments on this clonotype: With a much larger clone just one base away, this may be a read error. V gene TRBV10-2 combines with J gene TRBJ1-2, with a weak D call TRBD1 (5 bases). CDR1 and CDR2 from the germline V gene are WSHSY and SAAADI. V shed 0 bases and J shed 6 bases, with 11 bases lying between them. The CDR3 consists of 14 residues. CDR3 nucleotides: TGCGCCAGCAGTGAGTCGGCGAGGGGCCATGGCTACACCTTC. This gives the protein CASSESARGHGYTF.